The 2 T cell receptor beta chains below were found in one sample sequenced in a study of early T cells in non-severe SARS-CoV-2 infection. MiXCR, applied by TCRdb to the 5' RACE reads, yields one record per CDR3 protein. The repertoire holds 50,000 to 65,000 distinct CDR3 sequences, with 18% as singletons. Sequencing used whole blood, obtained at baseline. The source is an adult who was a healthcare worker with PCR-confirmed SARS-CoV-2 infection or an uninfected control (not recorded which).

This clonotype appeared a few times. CDR3 nucleotides: TGCGCCAGCAGCTCTGGACTAGCGGGGGGCCAAGAGACCCAGTACTTC. Amino acids: CASSSGLAGGQETQYF. The chain couples TRBV5-1 to TRBJ2-5; 14 nucleotides align to TRBD2. V trimming: 3 bases; J trimming: 1 base; junction bases outside the gene matches: 2. Looked up from germline, CDR1 is SGHRS and CDR2 is YFSETQ. The CDR3 consists of 16 residues.

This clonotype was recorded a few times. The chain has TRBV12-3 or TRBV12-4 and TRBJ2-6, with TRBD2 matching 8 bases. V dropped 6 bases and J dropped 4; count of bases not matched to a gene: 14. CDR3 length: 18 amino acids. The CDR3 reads CASSPFGAGGRGANVLTF. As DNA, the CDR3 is TGTGCCAGCAGCCCCTTCGGTGCGGGAGGACGGGGGGCCAACGTCCTGACTTTC.